The following is a T cell receptor beta chain sequence with its context. The CDR3 loop spans 15 amino acids. Germline V gene sequence: CDR1 SGHTA, CDR2 FQGTGA. The ends lost 5 bases at V and 3 bases at J; junction bases unmatched: 7. The data are from a study of blood T cell repertoires in COVID-19. Study-wide background: Some COVID-19 samples were acute and others convalescent; all came from the United States, Italy and Spain. PBMCs, B-cell-depleted T cells, or T cells provided the cDNA or gDNA that made up the material.

Per the original methods: By means of reference gene primer amplification, nucleated cell counts were estimated. Here immunoSEQ multiplex PCR was the method, and the copy in TCRdb shows in-frame clones only, minus some. V and J calls and clone size are given by that table; D and trimming were obtained from the DNA. The sample has tens of thousands of clones, 75% to 85% seen once; the top ten hold over 7.5%. The clonotype was recovered from a man older than 75 with active COVID-19. Sequences were obtained from peripheral blood. The chain combines TRBV7-3 with TRBJ1-5, with TRBD1 identical over 7 bases. CDR3 sequence: CASSPRTGHNQPQHF. The CDR3 DNA is TGTGCCAGCAGCCCTAGGACAGGTCACAATCAGCCCCAGCATTTT.